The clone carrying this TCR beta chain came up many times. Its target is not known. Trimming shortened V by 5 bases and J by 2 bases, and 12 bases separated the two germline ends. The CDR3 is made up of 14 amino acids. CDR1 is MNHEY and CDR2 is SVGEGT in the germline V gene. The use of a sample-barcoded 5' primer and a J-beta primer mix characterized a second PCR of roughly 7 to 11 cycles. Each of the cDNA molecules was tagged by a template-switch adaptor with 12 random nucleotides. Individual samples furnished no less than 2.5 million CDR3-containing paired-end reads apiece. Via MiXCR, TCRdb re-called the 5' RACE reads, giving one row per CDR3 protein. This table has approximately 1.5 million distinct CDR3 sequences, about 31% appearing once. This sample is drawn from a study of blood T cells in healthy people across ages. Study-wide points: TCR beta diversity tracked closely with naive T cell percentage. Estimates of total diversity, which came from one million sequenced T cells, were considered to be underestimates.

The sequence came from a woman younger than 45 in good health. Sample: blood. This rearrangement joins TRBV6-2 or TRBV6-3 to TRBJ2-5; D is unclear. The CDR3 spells CASSRYNDQETQYF. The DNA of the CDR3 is TGTGCCAGCAGTCGCTACAACGATCAAGAGACCCAGTACTTC.